This TCR beta chain appears in the sequencing data of a study of blood T cell repertoires in COVID-19. V dropped 1 base and J dropped 1 base, with 9 bases sitting between them. Germline CDR1 and CDR2: SGHVS and FQNEAQ. This CDR3 has 15 residues. This table comes from immunoSEQ multiplex PCR, and its TCRdb copy is limited to in-frame clones, with some not included. The sample records approximately 88,000 clones, under 95% being singletons. The sequenced sample was peripheral blood. This TCR derives from a woman aged 45-65 years in a cohort sampled during active COVID-19. This chain uses TRBV7-8 with TRBJ2-3; TRBD2 is a possible D gene (5 bases). The CDR3 coding sequence is TGTGCCAGCAGCTTAGGGACTTACCGCACAGATACGCAGTATTTT. It specifies CASSLGTYRTDTQYF. The full variable domain, rest sourced from reference TRBV7-8 and TRBJ2-3, is GAGVSQSPRYKVAKRGQDVALRCDPISGHVSLFWYQQALGQGPEFLTYFQNEAQLDKSGLPSDRFFAERPEGSVSTLKIQRTQQEDSAVYLCASSLGTYRTDTQYFGPGTRLTVL.